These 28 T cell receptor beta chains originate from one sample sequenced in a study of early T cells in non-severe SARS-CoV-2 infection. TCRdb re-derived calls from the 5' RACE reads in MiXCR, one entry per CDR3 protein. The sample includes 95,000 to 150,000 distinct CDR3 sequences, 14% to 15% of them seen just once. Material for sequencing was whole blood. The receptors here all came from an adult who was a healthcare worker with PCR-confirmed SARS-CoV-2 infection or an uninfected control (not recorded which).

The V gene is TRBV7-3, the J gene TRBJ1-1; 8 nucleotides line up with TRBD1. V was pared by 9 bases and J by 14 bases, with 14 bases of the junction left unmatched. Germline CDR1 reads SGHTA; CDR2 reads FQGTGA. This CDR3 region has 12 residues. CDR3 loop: CASAGQDTAAFF. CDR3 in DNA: TGTGCCAGTGCGGGACAGGATACAGCCGCCTTCTTT.

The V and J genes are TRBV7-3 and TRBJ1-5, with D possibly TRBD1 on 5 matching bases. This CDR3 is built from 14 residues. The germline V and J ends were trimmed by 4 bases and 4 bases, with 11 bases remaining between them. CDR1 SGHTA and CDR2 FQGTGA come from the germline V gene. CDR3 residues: CASSSDSQNQPQHF. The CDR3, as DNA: TGTGCCAGCAGCTCAGACAGCCAAAATCAGCCCCAGCATTTT.

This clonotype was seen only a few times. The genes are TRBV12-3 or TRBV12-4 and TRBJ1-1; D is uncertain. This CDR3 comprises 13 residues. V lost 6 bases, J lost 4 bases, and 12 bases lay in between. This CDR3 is CASSLFEGTEAFF. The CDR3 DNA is TGTGCCAGCAGCCTATTTGAGGGCACTGAAGCTTTCTTT.

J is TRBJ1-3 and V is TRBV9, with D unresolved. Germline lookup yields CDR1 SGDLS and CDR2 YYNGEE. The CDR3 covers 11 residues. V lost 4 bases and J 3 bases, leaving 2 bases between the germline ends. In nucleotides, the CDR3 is TGTGCCAGCAGCCGTGGAAACACCATATATTTT. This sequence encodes CASSRGNTIYF.

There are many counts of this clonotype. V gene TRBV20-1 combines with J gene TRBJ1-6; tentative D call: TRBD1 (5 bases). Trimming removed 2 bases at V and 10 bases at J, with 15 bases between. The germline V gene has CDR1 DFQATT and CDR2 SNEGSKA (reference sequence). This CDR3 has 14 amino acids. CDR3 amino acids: CSARLSRVESPLHF. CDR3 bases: TGCAGTGCTAGACTGTCCAGGGTTGAATCACCCCTCCACTTT.

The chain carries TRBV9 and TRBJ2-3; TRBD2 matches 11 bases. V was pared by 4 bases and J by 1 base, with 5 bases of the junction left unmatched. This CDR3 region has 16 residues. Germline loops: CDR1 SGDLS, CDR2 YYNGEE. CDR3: CASSPTSGGGTDTQYF. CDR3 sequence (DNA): TGTGCCAGCAGCCCTACTAGCGGGGGAGGCACAGATACGCAGTATTTT.

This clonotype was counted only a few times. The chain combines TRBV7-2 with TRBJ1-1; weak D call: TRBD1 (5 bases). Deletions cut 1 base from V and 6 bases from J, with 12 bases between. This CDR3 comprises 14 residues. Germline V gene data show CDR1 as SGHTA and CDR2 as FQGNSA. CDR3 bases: TGTGCCAGCAGCTTAGATCAGGGAAAGGCTGAAGCTTTCTTT. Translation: CASSLDQGKAEAFF.

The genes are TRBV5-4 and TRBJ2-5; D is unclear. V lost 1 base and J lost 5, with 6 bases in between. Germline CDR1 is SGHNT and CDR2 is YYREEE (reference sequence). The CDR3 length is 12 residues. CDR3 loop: CASSLKEETQYF. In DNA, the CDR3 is TGTGCCAGCAGCTTGAAGGAGGAGACCCAGTACTTC. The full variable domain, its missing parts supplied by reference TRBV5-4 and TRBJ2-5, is ETGVTQSPTHLIKTRGQQVTLRCSSQSGHNTVSWYQQALGQGPQFIFQYYREEENGRGNFPPRFSGLQFPNYSSELNVNALELDDSALYLCASSLKEETQYFGPGTRLLVL.

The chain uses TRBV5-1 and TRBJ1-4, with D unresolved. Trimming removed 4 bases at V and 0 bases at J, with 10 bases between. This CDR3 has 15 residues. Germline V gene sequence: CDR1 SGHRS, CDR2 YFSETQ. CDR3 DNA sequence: TGCGCCAGCAGCCCAACAGCGGCAACTAATGAAAAACTGTTTTTT. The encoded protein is CASSPTAATNEKLFF.

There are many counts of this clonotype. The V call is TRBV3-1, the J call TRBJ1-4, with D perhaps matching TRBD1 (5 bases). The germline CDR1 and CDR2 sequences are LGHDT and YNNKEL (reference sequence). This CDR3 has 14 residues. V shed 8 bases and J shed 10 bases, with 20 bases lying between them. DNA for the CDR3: TGTGCCAGCGGCCCCTCAGGGACCAGTGGAAAACTGTTTTTT. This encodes CASGPSGTSGKLFF.

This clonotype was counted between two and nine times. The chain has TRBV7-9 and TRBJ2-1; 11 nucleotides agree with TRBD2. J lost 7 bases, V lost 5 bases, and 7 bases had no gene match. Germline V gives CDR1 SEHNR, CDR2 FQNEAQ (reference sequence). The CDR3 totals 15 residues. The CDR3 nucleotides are TGTGCCAGCAGCCCAACTAGCGGGGGTATGAATGAGCAGTTCTTC. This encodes CASSPTSGGMNEQFF.

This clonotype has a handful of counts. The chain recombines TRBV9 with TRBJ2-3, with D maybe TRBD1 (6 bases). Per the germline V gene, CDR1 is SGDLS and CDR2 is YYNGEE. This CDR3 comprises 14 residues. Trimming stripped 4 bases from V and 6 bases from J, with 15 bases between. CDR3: CASSPLQGMDTQYF. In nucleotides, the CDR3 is TGTGCCAGCAGCCCCCTCCAGGGGATGGATACGCAGTATTTT. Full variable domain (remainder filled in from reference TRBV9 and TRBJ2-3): DSGVTQTPKHLITATGQRVTLRCSPRSGDLSVYWYQQSLDQGLQFLIQYYNGEERAKGNILERFSAQQFPDLHSELNLSSLELGDSALYFCASSPLQGMDTQYFGPGTRLTVL.

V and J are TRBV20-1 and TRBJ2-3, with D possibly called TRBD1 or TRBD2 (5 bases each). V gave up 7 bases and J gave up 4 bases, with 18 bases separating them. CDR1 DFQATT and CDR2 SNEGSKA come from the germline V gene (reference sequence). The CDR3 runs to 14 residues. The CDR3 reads CSVGSPGPPDTQYF. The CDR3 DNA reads TGCAGTGTTGGTTCCCCGGGACCACCAGATACGCAGTATTTT.

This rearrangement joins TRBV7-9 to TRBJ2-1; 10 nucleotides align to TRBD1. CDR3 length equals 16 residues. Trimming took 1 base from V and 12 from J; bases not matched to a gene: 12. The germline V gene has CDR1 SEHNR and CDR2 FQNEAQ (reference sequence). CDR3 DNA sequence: TGTGCCAGCAGCTTAGGGGGACAGGGGTCCCTCGAGGGGCAGTTCTTC. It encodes CASSLGGQGSLEGQFF.

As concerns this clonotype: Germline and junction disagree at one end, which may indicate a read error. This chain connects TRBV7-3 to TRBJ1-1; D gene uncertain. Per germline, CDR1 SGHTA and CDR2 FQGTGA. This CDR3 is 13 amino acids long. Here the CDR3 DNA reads TGTGCCAGCAGCTTATGGTATGACACTGAAGTTTTCTTT. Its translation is CASSLWYDTEVFF.

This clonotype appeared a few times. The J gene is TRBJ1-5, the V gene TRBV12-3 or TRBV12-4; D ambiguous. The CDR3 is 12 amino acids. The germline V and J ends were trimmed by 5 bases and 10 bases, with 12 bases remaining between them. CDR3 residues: CASSTRPVPQHF. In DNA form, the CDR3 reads TGTGCCAGCAGTACCCGACCGGTCCCCCAGCATTTT.

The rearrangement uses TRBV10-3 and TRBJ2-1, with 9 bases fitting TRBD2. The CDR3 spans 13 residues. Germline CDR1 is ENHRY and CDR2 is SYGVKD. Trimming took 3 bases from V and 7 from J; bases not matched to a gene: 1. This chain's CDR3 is CAISDAGGNEQFF. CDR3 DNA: TGTGCCATCAGTGATGCGGGAGGGAATGAGCAGTTCTTC.

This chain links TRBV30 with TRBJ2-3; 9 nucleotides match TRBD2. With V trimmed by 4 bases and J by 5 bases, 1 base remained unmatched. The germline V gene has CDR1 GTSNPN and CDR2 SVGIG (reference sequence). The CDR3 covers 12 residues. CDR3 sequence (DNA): TGTGCCTGGACTAGCGGGGAAGATACGCAGTATTTT. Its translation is CAWTSGEDTQYF.

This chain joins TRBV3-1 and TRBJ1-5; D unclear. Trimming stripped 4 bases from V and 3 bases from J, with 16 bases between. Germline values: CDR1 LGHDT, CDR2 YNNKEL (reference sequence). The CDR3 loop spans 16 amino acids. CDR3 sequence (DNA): TGTGCCAGCAGCCCGTCCTACCCAATGGTCAATCAGCCCCAGCATTTT. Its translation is CASSPSYPMVNQPQHF.

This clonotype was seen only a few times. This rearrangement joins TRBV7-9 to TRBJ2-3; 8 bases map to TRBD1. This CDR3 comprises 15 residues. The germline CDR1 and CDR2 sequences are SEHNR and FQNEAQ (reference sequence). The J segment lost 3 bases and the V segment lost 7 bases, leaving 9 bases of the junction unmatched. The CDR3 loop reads CASTPRQGRTDTQYF. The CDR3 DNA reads TGTGCCAGCACCCCGAGACAGGGGAGGACAGATACGCAGTATTTT. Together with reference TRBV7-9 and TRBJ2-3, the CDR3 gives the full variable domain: DTGVSQNPRHKITKRGQNVTFRCDPISEHNRLYWYRQTLGQGPEFLTYFQNEAQLEKSRLLSDRFSAERPKGSFSTLEIQRTEQGDSAMYLCASTPRQGRTDTQYFGPGTRLTVL.

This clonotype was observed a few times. The CDR3 region has the DNA TGTGCCAGCAGCGGGACTTTTACGAACACCGGGGAGCTGTTTTTT. This gives the protein CASSGTFTNTGELFF. The chain is built from TRBV6-1 and TRBJ2-2; perhaps TRBD2 as D (6 bases). Germline CDR1 is MNHNS and CDR2 is SASEGT. The CDR3 is 15 residues long. V was clipped by 6 bases and J by 0 bases, with 11 bases between them.

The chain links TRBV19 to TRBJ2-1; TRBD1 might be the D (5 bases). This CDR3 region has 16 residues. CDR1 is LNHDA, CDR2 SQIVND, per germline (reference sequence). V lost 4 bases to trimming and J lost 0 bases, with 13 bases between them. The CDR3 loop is CASSTRTPSSYNEQFF. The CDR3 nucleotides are TGTGCCAGTAGTACCCGGACACCGAGCTCCTACAATGAGCAGTTCTTC.

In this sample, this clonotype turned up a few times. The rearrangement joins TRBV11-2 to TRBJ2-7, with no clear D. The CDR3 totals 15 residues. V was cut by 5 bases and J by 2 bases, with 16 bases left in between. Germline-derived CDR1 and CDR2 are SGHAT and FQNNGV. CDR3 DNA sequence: TGTGCCAGCAGCACTCCGGGTCGATCCCCCTACGAGCAGTACTTC. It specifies CASSTPGRSPYEQYF.

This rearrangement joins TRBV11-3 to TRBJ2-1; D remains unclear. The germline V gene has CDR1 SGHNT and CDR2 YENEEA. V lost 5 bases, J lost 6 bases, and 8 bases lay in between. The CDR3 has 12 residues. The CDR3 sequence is CASSLDGNEQFF. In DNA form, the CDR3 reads TGTGCCAGCAGCCTGGACGGCAATGAGCAGTTCTTC.

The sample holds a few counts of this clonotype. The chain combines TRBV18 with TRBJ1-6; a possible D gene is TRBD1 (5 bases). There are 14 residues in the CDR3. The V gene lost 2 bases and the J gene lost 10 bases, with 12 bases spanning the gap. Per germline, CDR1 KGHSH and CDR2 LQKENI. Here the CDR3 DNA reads TGTGCCAGCTCACCAGCAGGGCATGGGTCACCCCTCCACTTT. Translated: CASSPAGHGSPLHF. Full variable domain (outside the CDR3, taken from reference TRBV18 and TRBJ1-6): NAGVMQNPRHLVRRRGQEARLRCSPMKGHSHVYWYRQLPEEGLKFMVYLQKENIIDESGMPKERFSAEFPKEGPSILRIQQVVRGDSAAYFCASSPAGHGSPLHFGNGTRLTVT.

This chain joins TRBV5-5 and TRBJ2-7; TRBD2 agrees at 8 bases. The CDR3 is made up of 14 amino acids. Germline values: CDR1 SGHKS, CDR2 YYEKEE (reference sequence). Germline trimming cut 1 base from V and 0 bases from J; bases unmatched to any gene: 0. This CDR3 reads CASSLTSGSYEQYF. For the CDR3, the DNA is TGTGCCAGCAGCTTGACTAGCGGCTCCTACGAGCAGTACTTC.

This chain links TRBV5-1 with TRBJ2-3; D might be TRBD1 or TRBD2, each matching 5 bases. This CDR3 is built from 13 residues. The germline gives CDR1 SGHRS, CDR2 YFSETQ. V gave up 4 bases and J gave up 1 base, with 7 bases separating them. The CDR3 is CASSRDGTDTQYF. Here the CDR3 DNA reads TGCGCCAGCAGCCGGGACGGCACAGATACGCAGTATTTT.

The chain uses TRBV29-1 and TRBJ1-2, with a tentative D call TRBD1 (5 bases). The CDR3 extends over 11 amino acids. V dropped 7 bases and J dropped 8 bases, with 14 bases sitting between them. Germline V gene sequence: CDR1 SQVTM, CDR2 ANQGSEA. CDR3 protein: CSAPTEGGYTF. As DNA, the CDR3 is TGCAGCGCACCGACAGAGGGAGGCTACACCTTC.